This T cell receptor (beta chain) stems from a study of blood T cell repertoires in COVID-19. The germline V gene encodes CDR1 MNHNS and CDR2 SASEGT. The CDR3 covers 16 residues. Unmatched junction bases numbered 7, after V lost 4 bases and J lost 2 bases. Using immunoSEQ multiplex PCR, the repertoire was profiled, and TCRdb retains in-frame clones only, with some absent. This sample has around 110,000 clones, with 71% found just once. Sequenced: peripheral blood. This chain links TRBV6-1 with TRBJ1-2; 10 positions match TRBD1. This TCR was sampled from a human donor with acute or convalescent COVID-19. The donor label of this sample is uncertain. The CDR3: CASSGATGGANYGYTF. The CDR3 nucleotides read TGTGCCAGCAGTGGAGCGACAGGGGGCGCGAACTATGGCTACACCTTC.